A single sample gave rise to the 17 T cell receptor beta chains below, sequenced in a study of T-cell memory formation after mild COVID-19. TCRdb reanalysed the 5' RACE reads using MiXCR and keeps one entry per CDR3 protein. The sample holds 150,000 to 200,000 distinct CDR3 sequences, 11% seen once. Sequenced sample: PBMCs or a T cell subset sorted from them (not recorded which). The receptor source for this set is a man aged 18 to 29 who had mild COVID-19 (a few samples of this study predate the infection). Cell type and time point are not known.

The chain employs TRBV4-3 and TRBJ2-5; the D call may be TRBD1 or TRBD2 (5 bases each). Germline V gene data show CDR1 as LGHNA and CDR2 as YSLEER. Trimming took off 0 bases at V and 1 base at J, with 9 bases between the two ends. CDR3 length: 15 amino acids. CDR3 loop: CASSQEADTQETQYF. The CDR3 nucleotides read TGCGCCAGCAGCCAAGAAGCGGACACCCAAGAGACCCAGTACTTC.

The sample holds many counts of this clonotype. The chain joins TRBV5-1 to TRBJ2-5; D is possibly TRBD2 (6 bases). CDR1 is SGHRS and CDR2 is YFSETQ in the germline V gene. The CDR3 consists of 13 residues. The V end was cut by 0 bases, the J end by 4 bases, with 7 bases between. The CDR3 DNA reads TGCGCCAGCAGCTTGGGACTAGGAGAGACCCAGTACTTC. Translation gives CASSLGLGETQYF.

This chain uses TRBV4-2 with TRBJ1-2; D might be TRBD1 (6 bases). Trimming pared 1 base from V and 0 bases from J, leaving 18 bases between. This CDR3 is 18 amino acids long. The germline V gene encodes CDR1 LGHNA and CDR2 YNFKEQ. Here the CDR3 DNA reads TGTGCCAGCAGCCAAGCCGGGGGCAGTCGGACAGCTAACTATGGCTACACCTTC. Translation gives CASSQAGGSRTANYGYTF.

This chain links TRBV15 with TRBJ2-5, with a possible D match to TRBD2 (7 bases). This CDR3 spans 14 amino acids. Looked up from germline, CDR1 is LNHNV and CDR2 is YYDKDF (reference sequence). Trimming left V 1 base short and J 7 bases short, with 13 bases between. This CDR3 is CATSRGGGDGTQYF. The CDR3 DNA follows: TGTGCCACCAGCAGAGGGGGGGGCGACGGGACCCAGTACTTC.

Many counts were recorded for this clonotype. V gene TRBV25-1 combines with J gene TRBJ1-2, with TRBD1 matching over 8 bases. The J segment lost 7 bases and the V segment lost 2 bases, leaving 21 bases of the junction unmatched. CDR3 size: 19 residues. Per the germline V gene, CDR1 is MGHDK and CDR2 is SYGVNS. The chain's CDR3 is CASSENSPIPPRGLSGYTF. The DNA of the CDR3 is TGTGCCAGCAGTGAAAATTCCCCCATCCCCCCCAGGGGGCTGAGTGGCTACACCTTC.

This clonotype came up a few times. The J gene is TRBJ1-2, the V gene TRBV12-3 or TRBV12-4; TRBD1 is a possible D gene (5 bases). The CDR3 runs to 16 residues. V lost 7 bases to trimming and J lost 10 bases, with 28 bases between them. CDR3 in amino acids: CASTDRGLPNFLDYTF. CDR3 DNA: TGTGCCAGCACAGACCGGGGGTTACCAAACTTCCTTGACTACACCTTC.

This clonotype was seen more than once but under ten times. CDR3 DNA sequence: TGTGCCAGCAGCCCCCAACTTGTCACCGGGGAGCTGTTTTTT. Encoded protein: CASSPQLVTGELFF. This chain connects TRBV9 to TRBJ2-2; no definite D call. Germline loops: CDR1 SGDLS, CDR2 YYNGEE. The CDR3 contains 14 residues. Between the trimmed V and J ends, which lost 4 bases and 4 bases, there was a span of 11 bases. The whole variable domain, filled in from reference TRBV9 and TRBJ2-2, reads DSGVTQTPKHLITATGQRVTLRCSPRSGDLSVYWYQQSLDQGLQFLIQYYNGEERAKGNILERFSAQQFPDLHSELNLSSLELGDSALYFCASSPQLVTGELFFGEGSRLTVL.

A note on this clonotype: A junction boundary mismatches the germline segment, possibly from a read error. V and J are TRBV9 and TRBJ1-4; D remains ambiguous. Germline V gene sequence: CDR1 SGDLS, CDR2 YYNGEE. This CDR3 spans 15 amino acids. In DNA, the CDR3 is TGTGCCAGCAGCGTGGAAGGCCGAACTAATGAAAAACTATTTTTT. Translation gives CASSVEGRTNEKLFF.

The chain is built from TRBV30 and TRBJ1-5; D is possibly TRBD1 (5 bases). Germline-derived CDR1 and CDR2 are GTSNPN and SVGIG (reference sequence). V lost 1 base and J lost 0, with 10 bases in between. The CDR3 is made up of 15 amino acids. The DNA of the CDR3 is TGTGCCTGGAGTGGAGCAGGGTATAGCAATCAGCCCCAGCATTTT. Residues: CAWSGAGYSNQPQHF.

This clonotype showed up just a few times. V is TRBV12-3 or TRBV12-4 and J is TRBJ1-1, with D perhaps matching TRBD1 (6 bases). The CDR3 contains 13 residues. V was clipped by 5 bases and J by 13 bases, with 20 bases between them. In nucleotides, the CDR3 is TGTGCCAGCAGTCCGGCGCCCGGGCGGGGGCTTTTCTTT. Translating gives CASSPAPGRGLFF.

The chain uses TRBV4-3 and TRBJ1-2, with 7 nucleotides matching TRBD1. Trimming at V came to 4 bases and at J to 4 bases, leaving 12 bases not matched to a gene. The germline V gene encodes CDR1 LGHNA and CDR2 YSLEER. This CDR3 is built from 16 residues. In DNA form, the CDR3 reads TGCGCCAGCAGCCGCTCCCTCGCAGAGGGGGCCTATGGCTACACCTTC. Translating it yields CASSRSLAEGAYGYTF.

The J gene is TRBJ2-3, the V gene TRBV12-3 or TRBV12-4; D is uncertain. This CDR3 has 13 residues. V was pared by 2 bases and J by 4 bases, with 7 bases between. The CDR3, as DNA: TGTGCCAGCAGTTTAATAGGCCCAGATACGCAGTATTTT. Its translation: CASSLIGPDTQYF.

This chain uses TRBV6-5 with TRBJ2-7; D is possibly TRBD1 (6 bases). The CDR3 runs to 13 residues. The germline V gene encodes CDR1 MNHEY and CDR2 SVGAGI. Between the trimmed V and J ends, which lost 3 bases and 4 bases, there was a span of 10 bases. The CDR3 nucleotides read TGTGCCAGCAGTTATGGACAGATTTACGAGCAGTACTTC. Amino acids: CASSYGQIYEQYF.

This chain joins TRBV19 and TRBJ1-6; 7 bases match TRBD1. Germline V gene data show CDR1 as LNHDA and CDR2 as SQIVND (reference sequence). CDR3 length: 15 amino acids. V was clipped by 5 bases and J by 11 bases; unmatched bases: 12. The CDR3 spells CASSPLQGSGTPLHF. The CDR3 coding sequence is TGTGCCAGTAGTCCCCTACAGGGGAGCGGGACACCCCTCCACTTT.

Comment on this clonotype: A read error may account for a junction end that differs from germline. The chain couples TRBV6-5 to TRBJ1-2; TRBD1 might be the D (5 bases). Germline CDR1 MNHEY, CDR2 SVGAGI. This CDR3 region has 14 residues. CDR3 coding DNA: TGTGCCAGCAGTTACTCTCAGGGATCGCTCCGTTGGGCCTTC. This sequence encodes CASSYSQGSLRWAF.

This clonotype was seen at least ten times. The V and J genes are TRBV7-3 and TRBJ2-3, with a possible D match to TRBD1 (5 bases). V gave up 6 bases and J gave up 6 bases, with 16 bases separating them. CDR1 SGHTA and CDR2 FQGTGA come from the germline V gene. There are 14 residues in the CDR3. CDR3 protein: CASSPSAGRDTQYF. The CDR3 DNA is TGTGCCAGCAGTCCGAGCGCAGGGCGGGATACGCAGTATTTT.

In its sample, this clonotype was seen a few times. The genes are TRBV6-5 and TRBJ2-1, with D unresolved. V was pared by 7 bases and J by 4 bases, with 8 bases between. CDR1 MNHEY and CDR2 SVGAGI come from the germline V gene. The CDR3 contains 12 residues. The CDR3 DNA sequence: TGTGCCAGCACCTCACGTTACAATGAGCAGTTCTTC. It specifies CASTSRYNEQFF.